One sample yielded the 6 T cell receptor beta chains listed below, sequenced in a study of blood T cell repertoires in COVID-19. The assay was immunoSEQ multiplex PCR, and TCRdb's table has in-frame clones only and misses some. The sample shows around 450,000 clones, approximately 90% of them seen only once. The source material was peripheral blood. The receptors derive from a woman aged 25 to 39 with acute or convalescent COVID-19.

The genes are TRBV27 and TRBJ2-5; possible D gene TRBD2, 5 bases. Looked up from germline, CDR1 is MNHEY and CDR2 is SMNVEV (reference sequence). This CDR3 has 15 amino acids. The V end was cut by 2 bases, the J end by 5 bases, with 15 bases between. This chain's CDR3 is CASSLGRGREETQYF. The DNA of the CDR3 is TGTGCCAGCAGTTTAGGACGGGGAAGGGAGGAGACCCAGTACTTC.

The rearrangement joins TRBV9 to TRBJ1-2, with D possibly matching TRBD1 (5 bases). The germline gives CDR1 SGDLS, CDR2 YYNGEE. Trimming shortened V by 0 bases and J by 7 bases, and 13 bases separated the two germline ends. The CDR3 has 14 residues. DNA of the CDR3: TGTGCCAGCAGCGTAGGGGCGGGGGGTGTTGGCTACACCTTC. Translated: CASSVGAGGVGYTF.

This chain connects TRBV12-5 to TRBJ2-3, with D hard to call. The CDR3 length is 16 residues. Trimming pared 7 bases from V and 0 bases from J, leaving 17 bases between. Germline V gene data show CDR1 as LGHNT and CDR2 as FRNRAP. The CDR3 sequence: CASDADPKRSTDTQYF. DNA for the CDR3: TGTGCTAGTGACGCAGACCCAAAGAGGAGCACAGATACGCAGTATTTT. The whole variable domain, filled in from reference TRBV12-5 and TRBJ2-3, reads DARVTQTPRHKVTEMGQEVTMRCQPILGHNTVFWYRQTMMQGLELLAYFRNRAPLDDSGMPKDRFSAEMPDATLATLKIQPSEPRDSAVYFCASDADPKRSTDTQYFGPGTRLTVL.

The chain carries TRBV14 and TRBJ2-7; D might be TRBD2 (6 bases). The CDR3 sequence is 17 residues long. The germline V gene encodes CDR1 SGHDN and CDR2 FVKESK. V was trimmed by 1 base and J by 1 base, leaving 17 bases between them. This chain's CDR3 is CASSQALSGSTSYEQYF. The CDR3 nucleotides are TGTGCCAGCAGCCAAGCCCTGAGCGGGTCAACGTCCTACGAGCAGTACTTC.

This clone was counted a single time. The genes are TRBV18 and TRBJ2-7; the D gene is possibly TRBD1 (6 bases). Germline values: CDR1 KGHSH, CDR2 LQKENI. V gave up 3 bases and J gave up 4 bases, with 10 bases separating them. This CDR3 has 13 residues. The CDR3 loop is CASSPRQVYEQYF. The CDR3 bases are TGTGCCAGCTCACCGCGACAGGTTTACGAGCAGTACTTC.

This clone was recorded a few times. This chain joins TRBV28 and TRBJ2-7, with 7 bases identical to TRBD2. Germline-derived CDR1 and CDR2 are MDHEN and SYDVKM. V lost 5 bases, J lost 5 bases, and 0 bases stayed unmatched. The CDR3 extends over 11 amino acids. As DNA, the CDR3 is TGTGCCAGCAGTGGACTAGACGAGCAGTACTTC. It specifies CASSGLDEQYF.